What follows are 21 T cell receptor beta chains derived from one specimen sequenced in a study of CD8+ T cells in alopecia areata. Isolated RNA was reverse transcribed into cDNA used as the sequencing template. The protocol was immunoSEQ multiplex PCR, while the TCRdb copy is restricted to in-frame clones and leaves out a portion. Altogether more than 2,500 clones are present, roughly 80% being singletons, with the ten largest covering around 5%. The treatment is: oral pan-JAK inhibitor, 5-10 mg twice daily. Both peripheral blood and punch biopsies of lesional scalp skin were obtained from patients who had alopecia areata. Sequencing used skin, obtained at week 24, from a patient treated with tofacitinib. All receptors derive from a human donor with alopecia areata.

The chain couples TRBV7-6 to TRBJ2-1; D gene ambiguous. The CDR3 consists of 12 residues. Germline loops: CDR1 SGHVS, CDR2 FNYEAQ. V lost 5 bases and J lost 5, with 7 bases in between. The CDR3 sequence is CASSLPHNEQFF. The CDR3 DNA follows: TGTGCCAGCAGCCTCCCACACAATGAGCAGTTCTTC. Complete variable domain (other parts from reference TRBV7-6 and TRBJ2-1): GAGVSQSPRYKVTKRGQDVALRCDPISGHVSLYWYRQALGQGPEFLTYFNYEAQQDKSGLPNDRFSAERPEGSISTLTIQRTEQRDSAMYRCASSLPHNEQFFGPGTRLTVL.

The chain has TRBV4-3 and TRBJ2-5; the D gene is possibly TRBD2 (5 bases). V was cut by 4 bases and J by 5 bases, with 11 bases left in between. Germline V lookup: CDR1 LGHNA, CDR2 YSLEER. The CDR3 totals 13 residues. CDR3 loop: CASSPGPGETQYF. The CDR3 DNA reads as TGCGCCAGCAGCCCAGGCCCGGGGGAGACCCAGTACTTC.

The chain joins TRBV5-6 to TRBJ1-1; D gene ambiguous. Looked up from germline, CDR1 is SGHDT and CDR2 is YYEEEE. The CDR3 contains 12 residues. V lost 2 bases and J 4 bases, leaving 6 bases between the germline ends. CDR3: CASSFKVTEAFF. DNA of the CDR3: TGTGCCAGCAGCTTTAAGGTCACTGAAGCTTTCTTT. Complete variable domain (other parts from reference TRBV5-6 and TRBJ1-1): DAGVTQSPTHLIKTRGQQVTLRCSPKSGHDTVSWYQQALGQGPQFIFQYYEEEERQRGNFPDRFSGHQFPNYSSELNVNALLLGDSALYLCASSFKVTEAFFGQGTRLTVV.

The chain carries TRBV7-9 and TRBJ1-2, with 9 bases aligning to TRBD1. This CDR3 spans 15 amino acids. CDR1 and CDR2 from the germline V gene are SEHNR and FQNEAQ (reference sequence). The V and J ends lost 5 bases and 3 bases, in that order; junction bases with no gene match: 7. The CDR3 DNA follows: TGTGCCAGCAGCCACTGGGACAGGGATGACTATGGCTACACCTTC. It is translated as CASSHWDRDDYGYTF.

This chain links TRBV19 with TRBJ2-1; D gene uncertain. The CDR3 length is 15 residues. Germline V CDR1 and CDR2: LNHDA, SQIVND (reference sequence). V was pared by 6 bases and J by 1 base, with 13 bases between. The CDR3 bases are TGTGCCAGTAGCTTGACCCCCGGGTCCTACAATGAGCAGTTCTTC. This codes for CASSLTPGSYNEQFF.

The chain carries TRBV29-1 and TRBJ2-7; D is uncertain. Trimming shortened V by 6 bases and J by 0 bases, and 9 bases separated the two germline ends. The CDR3 consists of 12 residues. CDR1 and CDR2 from the germline V gene are SQVTM and ANQGSEA. The CDR3 loop reads CSVRVASYEQYF. Here the CDR3 DNA reads TGCAGCGTCCGGGTGGCCTCCTACGAGCAGTACTTC.

This clone was seen only a few times. The chain is built from TRBV19 and TRBJ2-7; tentative D call: TRBD1 (5 bases). The CDR3 sequence is 15 residues long. Germline CDR1 LNHDA, CDR2 SQIVND (reference sequence). V lost 5 bases and J lost 6, with 20 bases in between. CDR3 region: CASSASQGSATEQYF. CDR3 nucleotide sequence: TGTGCCAGTAGTGCATCCCAGGGATCGGCGACCGAGCAGTACTTC. Combining the CDR3 with reference TRBV19 and TRBJ2-7 gives the whole variable domain DGGITQSPKYLFRKEGQNVTLSCEQNLNHDAMYWYRQDPGQGLRLIYYSQIVNDFQKGDIAEGYSVSREKKESFPLTVTSAQKNPTAFYLCASSASQGSATEQYFGPGTRLTVT.

The chain combines TRBV7-2 with TRBJ1-1; no clear D gene. The V gene lost 5 bases and the J gene lost 4 bases, with 14 bases spanning the gap. Germline CDR1 SGHTA, CDR2 FQGNSA. There are 14 residues in the CDR3. The CDR3 DNA reads as TGTGCCAGCAGCCCACCCATCGTGGGCACTGAAGCTTTCTTT. It codes for CASSPPIVGTEAFF.

The V gene is TRBV20-1, the J gene TRBJ2-7; no firm D call. Trimming left V 0 bases short and J 7 bases short, with 7 bases between. Germline V gene data show CDR1 as DFQATT and CDR2 as SNEGSKA (reference sequence). This CDR3 is built from 11 residues. The CDR3 DNA follows: TGCAGTGCTAGAGATAGAGTGGAGCAGTACTTC. Translated: CSARDRVEQYF.

A single count supports this clone. The chain links TRBV5-1 to TRBJ1-1; no clear D. Germline CDR1 reads SGHRS; CDR2 reads YFSETQ. CDR3 length equals 14 residues. V shed 7 bases and J shed 1 base, with 14 bases lying between them. This chain's CDR3 is CASSVGPANTEAFF. The CDR3 DNA reads TGCGCCAGCTCTGTTGGTCCAGCGAACACTGAAGCTTTCTTT.

The chain combines TRBV27 with TRBJ2-7; TRBD1 matches 9 bases. Trimming at V came to 4 bases and at J to 1 base, leaving 8 bases not matched to a gene. The CDR3 contains 16 residues. Germline V gene sequence: CDR1 MNHEY, CDR2 SMNVEV (reference sequence). The CDR3 loop reads CASSYGQGLLSYEQYF. In DNA, the CDR3 is TGTGCCAGCAGTTACGGACAGGGGCTTCTATCCTACGAGCAGTACTTC.

This chain connects TRBV30 to TRBJ1-5; 7 bases are a match to TRBD1. Germline V CDR1 and CDR2: GTSNPN, SVGIG (reference sequence). The CDR3 has 13 amino acids. The V and J ends lost 0 bases and 4 bases, in that order; junction bases with no gene match: 0. The DNA of the CDR3 is TGTGCCTGGAGTGTACAGGGGAATCAGCCCCAGCATTTT. Translated: CAWSVQGNQPQHF.

The V and J genes are TRBV9 and TRBJ2-5; D is possibly TRBD2 (5 bases). This CDR3 contains 16 residues. V dropped 0 bases and J dropped 2 bases, with 14 bases sitting between them. The germline V gene encodes CDR1 SGDLS and CDR2 YYNGEE. The CDR3 protein is CASSVGPGWWQETQYF. CDR3 DNA sequence: TGTGCCAGCAGCGTAGGACCGGGGTGGTGGCAAGAGACCCAGTACTTC.

The genes are TRBV7-9 and TRBJ1-5, with a possible D match to TRBD1 (5 bases). Per the germline V gene, CDR1 is SEHNR and CDR2 is FQNEAQ (reference sequence). Trimming took 4 bases from V and 6 from J, leaving 10 bases between them. The CDR3 is made up of 13 amino acids. CDR3 sequence: CASSSTRGQPQHF. Written as DNA, the CDR3 is TGTGCCAGCAGCTCCACGAGGGGTCAGCCCCAGCATTTT.

This chain links TRBV7-2 with TRBJ2-7, with D hard to call. CDR1 SGHTA and CDR2 FQGNSA come from the germline V gene. The ends were cut back, 5 bases at V and 2 bases at J, with 10 bases in the middle. This CDR3 is built from 13 residues. The CDR3 reads CASSVHFTYEQYF. The CDR3 nucleotides are TGTGCCAGCAGCGTACATTTCACCTACGAGCAGTACTTC. Full variable domain (remainder filled in from reference TRBV7-2 and TRBJ2-7): GAGVSQSPSNKVTEKGKDVELRCDPISGHTALYWYRQSLGQGLEFLIYFQGNSAPDKSGLPSDRFSAERTGGSVSTLTIQRTQQEDSAVYLCASSVHFTYEQYFGPGTRLTVT.

This chain connects TRBV6-6 to TRBJ2-5; D gene unclear. V was clipped by 2 bases and J by 5 bases, with 6 bases between them. The CDR3 spans 12 residues. CDR1 and CDR2 (germline): MNHNY, SVGAGI (reference sequence). CDR3 sequence reads: CASSYPFETQYF. The DNA of the CDR3 is TGTGCCAGCAGTTACCCCTTTGAGACCCAGTACTTC.

V and J are TRBV30 and TRBJ1-5, with D tentatively TRBD1 (5 bases). Germline V gene sequence: CDR1 GTSNPN, CDR2 SVGIG (reference sequence). V was pared by 1 base and J by 4 bases, with 5 bases between. The CDR3 has 12 residues. The DNA of the CDR3 is TGTGCCTGGAGTGGGACAAATCAGCCCCAGCATTTT. This encodes CAWSGTNQPQHF. The entire variable domain, with the rest obtained from reference TRBV30 and TRBJ1-5, is as follows: SQTIHQWPATLVQPVGSPLSLECTVEGTSNPNLYWYRQAAGRGLQLLFYSVGIGQISSEVPQNLSASRPQDRQFILSSKKLLLSDSGFYLCAWSGTNQPQHFGDGTRLSIL.

The chain recombines TRBV19 with TRBJ1-4, with D maybe TRBD1 (6 bases). Trimming stripped 6 bases from V and 8 bases from J, with 19 bases between. Per the germline V gene, CDR1 is LNHDA and CDR2 is SQIVND (reference sequence). The CDR3 is made up of 15 amino acids. The CDR3 reads CASRTGKQKGEKLFF. The CDR3 DNA reads as TGTGCCAGTAGAACAGGGAAACAAAAAGGCGAAAAACTGTTTTTT. Complete variable domain (other parts from reference TRBV19 and TRBJ1-4): DGGITQSPKYLFRKEGQNVTLSCEQNLNHDAMYWYRQDPGQGLRLIYYSQIVNDFQKGDIAEGYSVSREKKESFPLTVTSAQKNPTAFYLCASRTGKQKGEKLFFGSGTQLSVL.

This chain connects TRBV7-2 to TRBJ1-4; D gene unclear. Between the trimmed V and J ends, which lost 2 bases and 4 bases, there was a span of 5 bases. The CDR3 loop spans 13 amino acids. The germline gives CDR1 SGHTA, CDR2 FQGNSA. CDR3: CASSLQVNEKLFF. The CDR3 DNA is TGTGCCAGCAGCTTACAGGTTAATGAAAAACTGTTTTTT.

This clone was seen a handful of times. CDR3 residues: CASVRNSGNTIYF. In DNA form, the CDR3 reads TGTGCCAGCGTTCGGAACTCTGGAAACACCATATATTTT. J is TRBJ1-3 and V is TRBV6-6; D is unclear. Germline V gene lookup returns CDR1 MNHNY and CDR2 SVGAGI (reference sequence). V was pared by 8 bases and J by 0 bases, with 8 bases between. CDR3 size: 13 residues.

J is TRBJ1-2 and V is TRBV13; 7 nucleotides line up with TRBD1. Germline lookup yields CDR1 PRHDT and CDR2 FYEKMQ (reference sequence). The V and J ends lost 4 bases and 2 bases, in that order; junction bases with no gene match: 7. The CDR3 length is 15 residues. The CDR3: CASSWKGQYNYGYTF. As DNA, the CDR3 is TGTGCCAGCAGCTGGAAGGGACAGTACAACTATGGCTACACCTTC.